This T cell receptor (beta chain) was identified during a study of blood T cells in healthy people across ages. Together with a sample-barcoded 5' primer, a J-beta primer mix was included in a second PCR lasting roughly 6 to 12 cycles. Tagging of each cDNA molecule was performed by a template-switch adaptor with 12 random nucleotides. One entry per CDR3 protein results from TCRdb running MiXCR on the 5' RACE reads. The table includes 1.5 million to 2 million distinct CDR3 sequences, approximately 40% detected once. Germline V CDR1 and CDR2: SGHVS, FQNEAQ. V gave up 0 bases and J gave up 9 bases, with 12 bases separating them. This CDR3 region has 15 residues.

Sequencing used blood. The receptor was isolated from a human donor in good health. V and J are TRBV7-8 and TRBJ1-6; D unclear. CDR3 amino acids: CASSLAGPVISPLHF. As DNA, the CDR3 is TGTGCCAGCAGCTTAGCCGGACCAGTGATTTCACCCCTCCACTTT.